The entry below gives a single TCR beta chain sequence along with its context. The data were taken from a study of blood T cell repertoires in COVID-19. The V segment lost 3 bases and the J segment 0 bases; nucleotides outside the gene matches: 15. The CDR3 spans 21 residues. Germline lookup yields CDR1 KGHSH and CDR2 LQKENI. Some clones are missing from TCRdb's copy, which holds only in-frame ones; the method was immunoSEQ multiplex PCR. The table shows around 160,000 clones, with around 84% occurring only once. Sequencing was done on a sample of PBMCs or T cells enriched from blood (not recorded which). The clonotype comes from a man in his forties who had recovered from COVID-19. The V and J genes are TRBV18 and TRBJ2-6, with TRBD1 matching 9 bases. CDR3 in amino acids: CASSPGPINRGRISGANVLTF. The CDR3 bases are TGTGCCAGCTCACCTGGGCCCATTAACAGGGGGCGTATCTCTGGGGCCAACGTCCTGACTTTC.